These 29 T cell receptor beta chains came from one sample sequenced in a study of T cells in Graves' hyperthyroidism and ophthalmopathy. Researchers amplified the TCR beta CDR3 regions from RNA transcripts. The HTBI primer set drove a first-round RT-PCR of the TCR CDR3. TCRdb independently ran MiXCR on the multiplex PCR reads; one entry per CDR3 protein. The sample holds about 560,000 distinct CDR3 sequences; approximately 44% are singletons and the top ten take 6.5% to 9%. The sequenced sample consisted of peripheral blood or thyroid tissue (not recorded which). These receptors came from a woman between 18 and 29 years old with Graves' hyperthyroidism.

In its sample, this clonotype was seen a few times. V and J are TRBV2 and TRBJ1-4; a possible D gene is TRBD1 (5 bases). Germline CDR1 SNHLY, CDR2 FYNNEI. The CDR3 totals 14 residues. Trimming shortened V by 5 bases and J by 4 bases, and 11 bases separated the two germline ends. CDR3 loop: CASSWGTVNEKLFF. CDR3 sequence (DNA): TGTGCCAGCAGTTGGGGGACCGTTAATGAAAAACTGTTTTTT.

The gene calls are TRBV15 and TRBJ2-6; TRBD2 matches 8 bases. V lost 5 bases, J lost 12 bases, and 9 bases stayed unmatched. The germline V gene has CDR1 LNHNV and CDR2 YYDKDF (reference sequence). CDR3 length: 14 residues. CDR3 in DNA: TGTGCCACCAGCCATTGGGCCGGGACTAGCGTCCTGACTTTC. It codes for CATSHWAGTSVLTF.

Details on this clonotype: Likely a read error: the CDR3 ends without its conserved phenylalanine or tryptophan. The CDR3 nucleotides read TGTGCCAGCAGCTTAGATCATGGTCGGCGGCCACCTGAAGCTTTCCTT. It encodes CASSLDHGRRPPEAFL. The J gene is TRBJ1-1, the V gene TRBV5-4; unclear D gene. The CDR3 totals 16 residues. The V gene's germline CDR1 is SGHNT and CDR2 YYREEE (reference sequence). V shed 2 bases and J shed 6 bases, with 20 bases lying between them.

The chain has TRBV10-3 and TRBJ1-5; unclear D gene. The CDR3 contains 15 residues. In germline, CDR1 is ENHRY, CDR2 SYGVKD. Trimming removed 6 bases from V and 11 bases from J, with 23 bases in between. Here the CDR3 reads CAIRGSGRAGETQHF. The CDR3 nucleotides read TGTGCCATCAGGGGAAGCGGGAGGGCCGGAGAGACCCAGCATTTT.

The chain has TRBV6-6 and TRBJ1-1; possibly TRBD1 for D (5 bases). Trimming took off 5 bases at V and 11 bases at J, with 9 bases between the two ends. Germline lookup yields CDR1 MNHNY and CDR2 SVGAGI (reference sequence). CDR3 length: 10 residues. In DNA form, the CDR3 reads TGTGCCAGCAGTACAGGATGGGCTTTCTTT. It encodes CASSTGWAFF.

This chain joins TRBV2 and TRBJ1-2; a possible D gene is TRBD1 (6 bases). Trimming cost V 8 bases and J 0 bases, with 16 bases left between them. The CDR3 spans 15 residues. Germline-derived CDR1 and CDR2 are SNHLY and FYNNEI. This CDR3 is CASGRIGTPNYGYTF. The CDR3 bases are TGTGCCAGCGGTCGGATTGGGACACCTAACTATGGCTACACCTTC.

This sequence joins TRBV10-3 and TRBJ1-2; 9 positions match TRBD1. The germline gives CDR1 ENHRY, CDR2 SYGVKD. The CDR3 totals 15 residues. The junction had 13 bases not matched to a gene; V was cut back by 10 bases and J by 4 bases. The CDR3, as DNA: TGTGCCAGCAGCCTCGGGACAGGGCTGCTCTATGGCTACACCTTC. Translating gives CASSLGTGLLYGYTF.

This clonotype was observed a few times. This rearrangement joins TRBV25-1 to TRBJ2-7; no firm D call. Deletions cut 1 base from V and 5 bases from J, with 9 bases between. From germline, CDR1 is MGHDK and CDR2 SYGVNS. The CDR3 is 13 residues long. The CDR3 DNA sequence: TGTGCCAGCAGTGAATCTTCGACGGACGAGCAGTACTTC. This sequence encodes CASSESSTDEQYF.

The rearrangement joins TRBV7-2 to TRBJ2-7; the D gene is possibly TRBD2 (5 bases). Germline values: CDR1 SGHTA, CDR2 FQGNSA. Trimming took off 5 bases at V and 7 bases at J, with 18 bases between the two ends. The CDR3 totals 14 residues. The CDR3 DNA is TGTGCCAGCAGCCCGAGGGTGCCCGACGATGAGCAGTACTTC. It specifies CASSPRVPDDEQYF. Looking up the rest from reference TRBV7-2 and TRBJ2-7 gives the full variable domain: GAGVSQSPSNKVTEKGKDVELRCDPISGHTALYWYRQSLGQGLEFLIYFQGNSAPDKSGLPSDRFSAERTGGSVSTLTIQRTQQEDSAVYLCASSPRVPDDEQYFGPGTRLTVT.

This clonotype showed up many times. The rearrangement uses TRBV10-3 and TRBJ1-1; a weak D match, TRBD1 (5 bases). This CDR3 contains 15 residues. Per germline, CDR1 ENHRY and CDR2 SYGVKD. Trimming took off 3 bases at V and 3 bases at J, with 14 bases between the two ends. The CDR3 nucleotides are TGTGCCATCAGTGATATAGGACACCGGGACACTGAAGCTTTCTTT. It yields the protein CAISDIGHRDTEAFF.

For this clonotype: A junction end diverges from the germline sequence, so it may reflect a read error. The chain links TRBV7-3 to TRBJ2-5; no firm D call. This CDR3 contains 14 residues. Germline loops: CDR1 SGHTA, CDR2 FQGTGA. The CDR3: CASGLNSGGETQYF. The DNA for the CDR3 is TGTGCCAGCGGCTTAAATTCGGGTGGAGAGACCCAGTACTTC.

This chain joins TRBV25-1 and TRBJ1-4; the D is unclear. Trimming pared 11 bases from V and 6 bases from J, leaving 13 bases between. Per germline, CDR1 MGHDK and CDR2 SYGVNS. The CDR3 runs to 12 residues. The CDR3: CAWSGSDEKLFF. In DNA, the CDR3 is TGTGCCTGGAGCGGGAGTGATGAAAAACTGTTTTTT.

The chain links TRBV6-6 to TRBJ2-3; D call uncertain. This CDR3 has 13 residues. Germline CDR1 and CDR2: MNHNY and SVGAGI (reference sequence). V lost 6 bases to trimming and J lost 2 bases, with 9 bases between them. The CDR3 DNA follows: TGTGCCAGCAGCCGGACCCCCACAGATACGCAGTATTTT. As protein: CASSRTPTDTQYF.

The sample holds many counts of this clonotype. The V and J genes are TRBV29-1 and TRBJ2-7, with 8 bases identical to TRBD2. CDR3 length equals 13 residues. Germline-derived CDR1 and CDR2 are SQVTM and ANQGSEA. Unmatched junction bases numbered 10, after V lost 7 bases and J lost 5 bases. CDR3 region: CSADSGDQHEQYF. The DNA for the CDR3 is TGCAGCGCAGATAGCGGGGACCAGCACGAGCAGTACTTC.

The J gene is TRBJ1-1, the V gene TRBV7-9; 12 positions match TRBD1. The CDR3 covers 16 residues. After removal of 3 bases from V and 10 bases from J, the junction contained 12 bases not matched to a gene. The V gene's germline CDR1 is SEHNR and CDR2 FQNEAQ (reference sequence). The chain's CDR3 is CASSFGVRDRGRGAFF. The CDR3 nucleotides are TGTGCCAGCAGCTTCGGAGTGCGGGACAGGGGGCGAGGAGCTTTCTTT.

The rearrangement links TRBV19 to TRBJ2-7; the match to TRBD2 covers 8 bases. With V trimmed by 5 bases and J by 6 bases, 9 bases remained unmatched. CDR1 is LNHDA and CDR2 is SQIVND in the germline V gene (reference sequence). The CDR3 totals 14 residues. The CDR3 DNA reads as TGTGCCAGTAGTTCGGGACTAGGGTCTCGCGAGCAGTACTTC. Amino acid sequence: CASSSGLGSREQYF.

The CDR3 loop is CASSGGRGSYEQYF. The CDR3 region has the DNA TGTGCCAGCAGTGGCGGGAGAGGTTCCTACGAGCAGTACTTC. The chain uses TRBV2 and TRBJ2-7, with 7 bases matching TRBD2. V trimming: 4 bases; J trimming: 1 base; junction bases outside the gene matches: 4. Germline V CDR1 and CDR2: SNHLY, FYNNEI. This CDR3 has 14 amino acids.

This clonotype has ten or more counts. The chain uses TRBV20-1 and TRBJ2-5, with a tentative D call TRBD1 (5 bases). The CDR3 loop spans 13 amino acids. Trimming removed 1 base at V and 5 bases at J, with 11 bases between. The germline CDR1 and CDR2 sequences are DFQATT and SNEGSKA (reference sequence). CDR3 in amino acids: CSARGGRGETQYF. The CDR3 DNA sequence: TGCAGTGCTAGAGGGGGAAGGGGTGAGACCCAGTACTTC.

Points on this clonotype: Possible read error: a much larger clone is one base away. V usage is TRBV7-9 and J usage is TRBJ1-6, with 8 bases fitting TRBD1. Germline V lookup: CDR1 SEHNR, CDR2 FQNEAQ (reference sequence). This CDR3 comprises 14 residues. Trimming at V came to 7 bases and at J to 14 bases, leaving 13 bases not matched to a gene. Here the CDR3 DNA reads TGTGCCAGCACCGTGGGACAGGTCCCCGGGGCCCTCCACTTT. It specifies CASTVGQVPGALHF.

The chain is built from TRBV5-1 and TRBJ2-5; TRBD1 matches 11 bases. CDR3 length: 15 amino acids. V dropped 5 bases and J dropped 5; count of bases not matched to a gene: 8. Germline V gene data show CDR1 as SGHRS and CDR2 as YFSETQ. Written as DNA, the CDR3 is TGCGCCAGCAGTAGCGGGACAGGGGGACGGGAGACCCAGTACTTC. It yields the protein CASSSGTGGRETQYF.

This clonotype was seen a handful of times. The J gene is TRBJ2-7, the V gene TRBV2; tentatively, D is TRBD1 (5 bases). Germline V lookup: CDR1 SNHLY, CDR2 FYNNEI. V lost 6 bases, J lost 0 bases, and 18 bases lay in between. This CDR3 spans 16 amino acids. CDR3 in DNA: TGTGCCAGCAGCGTAGGGGCCAGAAGTTTCTCCTACGAGCAGTACTTC. It specifies CASSVGARSFSYEQYF.

V gene TRBV7-2 combines with J gene TRBJ2-7; 9 bases are shared with TRBD1. The germline V gene encodes CDR1 SGHTA and CDR2 FQGNSA. This CDR3 comprises 14 residues. After removal of 4 bases from V and 2 bases from J, the junction contained 3 bases not matched to a gene. The CDR3 bases are TGTGCCAGCAGCTCGGACAGGGGAGCCTACGAGCAGTACTTC. Protein product: CASSSDRGAYEQYF.

This clonotype was found many times. The chain has TRBV24-1 and TRBJ1-5, with D unresolved. V was trimmed by 4 bases and J by 5 bases, leaving 11 bases between them. There are 14 residues in the CDR3. Germline CDR1 reads KGHDR; CDR2 reads SFDVKD. The CDR3, as DNA: TGTGCCACCAGTGACCCCAACAGAGATCAGCCCCAGCATTTT. Translated, it gives CATSDPNRDQPQHF.

The chain's CDR3 is CASSSSTSPWDFGELFF. Written as DNA, the CDR3 is TGTGCCAGCAGCTCATCGACTAGTCCGTGGGATTTCGGGGAGCTGTTTTTT. The chain is built from TRBV11-3 and TRBJ2-2; D possibly corresponds to TRBD2 (6 bases). Trimming removed 4 bases at V and 7 bases at J, with 22 bases between. The CDR3 has 17 amino acids. Looked up from germline, CDR1 is SGHNT and CDR2 is YENEEA.

The J gene is TRBJ1-6, the V gene TRBV10-2, with D maybe TRBD1 (5 bases). The germline V and J ends were trimmed by 6 bases and 9 bases, with 21 bases remaining between them. Germline CDR1 WSHSY, CDR2 SAAADI. The CDR3 contains 16 residues. The CDR3 nucleotides are TGCGCCAGCAGCCAAGGGGTGGGCGGCCAAGGTTCACCCCTCCACTTT. This gives the protein CASSQGVGGQGSPLHF.

This clonotype was seen a handful of times. The rearrangement uses TRBV29-1 and TRBJ2-2; D might be TRBD2 (6 bases). The CDR3 contains 16 residues. Germline-derived CDR1 and CDR2 are SQVTM and ANQGSEA. V shed 0 bases and J shed 6 bases, with 17 bases lying between them. The CDR3 DNA sequence: TGCAGCGTTGAAGATGAGCGGGCAGGGTCGCCCGGGGAGCTGTTTTTT. This encodes CSVEDERAGSPGELFF.

The rearrangement uses TRBV29-1 and TRBJ2-5; D might be TRBD1 (5 bases). Germline CDR1 is SQVTM and CDR2 is ANQGSEA. V was clipped by 3 bases and J by 5 bases, with 13 bases between them. This CDR3 is built from 13 residues. The CDR3 reads CSVELGDGETQYF. CDR3 in DNA: TGCAGCGTTGAGCTAGGGGATGGGGAGACCCAGTACTTC.

This clonotype was seen more than once but under ten times. The chain links TRBV19 to TRBJ2-7; D is possibly TRBD1 or TRBD2 (6 bases each). V lost 1 base, J lost 6 bases, and 16 bases lay in between. Germline CDR1 reads LNHDA; CDR2 reads SQIVND (reference sequence). The CDR3 extends over 15 amino acids. CDR3 residues: CASSIGGTPVLEQYF. CDR3 coding DNA: TGTGCCAGTAGTATAGGCGGGACACCAGTTCTCGAGCAGTACTTC. The complete variable domain, with remaining parts taken from reference TRBV19 and TRBJ2-7, reads DGGITQSPKYLFRKEGQNVTLSCEQNLNHDAMYWYRQDPGQGLRLIYYSQIVNDFQKGDIAEGYSVSREKKESFPLTVTSAQKNPTAFYLCASSIGGTPVLEQYFGPGTRLTVT.

About this clonotype itself: This could be a read error, since a much larger clone is one nucleotide away. This chain joins TRBV11-2 and TRBJ1-3; the D is unclear. The CDR3 runs 16 residues. V was trimmed by 3 bases and J by 0 bases, leaving 12 bases between them. Per the germline V gene, CDR1 is SGHAT and CDR2 is FQNNGV. CDR3 protein: CASSLMWARSGNTIYF. DNA of the CDR3: TGTGCCAGCAGCTTGATGTGGGCACGCTCTGGAAACACCATATATTTT.